The rows below give T cell receptor beta chains drawn from one sample of a study of blood T cell repertoires in COVID-19. Measured with immunoSEQ multiplex PCR; TCRdb has only the in-frame clones, and not every one. The data contain 160,000 or so clones, around 83% of them singletons. The material sequenced was peripheral blood. The receptors come from a man aged 35 to 55 with acute or convalescent COVID-19. CDR3s include the opening cysteine and the closing phenylalanine or tryptophan. The D gene is left open where the match is weak. Not every row has a clone size; where given, it reads once, few, many or a size class.

v_call,d_call,j_call,clone_size,cdr3_nt,cdr3_aa
TRBV19,NA,TRBJ1-2,once,TGTGCCAGTAGTAAAGGAGCTAACTATGGCTACACCTTC,CASSKGANYGYTF
TRBV4-1,TRBD1,TRBJ2-7,once,TGCGCCAGCAGCCTAGGGACAGGGGTTACCTACGAGCAGTACTTC,CASSLGTGVTYEQYF
TRBV27,NA,TRBJ1-5,NA,TGTGCCAGCAGTCCCCTAAGTGGTCAGCCCCAGCATTTT,CASSPLSGQPQHF
TRBV6-5,NA,TRBJ2-3,NA,TGTGCCAGCAGTTACACCCAAACTAGCACAGATACGCAGTATTTT,CASSYTQTSTDTQYF
TRBV5-1,TRBD2,TRBJ2-5,NA,TGCGCCAGCAGCTTCGCGACTAGCGGCGGTCGGGAGACCCAGTACTTC,CASSFATSGGRETQYF
TRBV28,NA,TRBJ1-5,NA,TGTGCCAGCAGCCCTCCTATCTCAGGGGTAGGCCAGCCCCAGCATTTT,CASSPPISGVGQPQHF
TRBV6-5,TRBD2,TRBJ2-3,NA,TGTGCCAGCAGTTACTCGAGCGGGGGGTCGACAGATACGCAGTATTTT,CASSYSSGGSTDTQYF
TRBV29-1,NA,TRBJ1-4,NA,TGCAGCGTTGCAGGTGCAACTAATGAAAAACTGTTTTTT,CSVAGATNEKLFF
TRBV2,TRBD1,TRBJ1-6,NA,TGTGCCAGCAGTGAAGCGGGGACAGGGAATTCACCCCTCCACTTT,CASSEAGTGNSPLHF
TRBV5-5,NA,TRBJ1-6,NA,TGTGCCAGCAGCTTGTTTGGGGCAGATAATTCACCCCTCCACTTT,CASSLFGADNSPLHF
TRBV6-5,NA,TRBJ2-5,NA,TGTGCCAGCAGTCGGCGCCCCGGGGAAGAGACCCAGTACTTC,CASSRRPGEETQYF
TRBV19,TRBD1,TRBJ1-1,NA,TGTGCCCCGAAAACAGGGGGCCACACTGAAGCTTTCTTT,CAPKTGGHTEAFF
TRBV6-6,TRBD1,TRBJ1-3,NA,TGTGCCAGCAGTCCCCGGACAGGGAGTGGAAACACCATATATTTT,CASSPRTGSGNTIYF
TRBV6-5,TRBD2,TRBJ2-1,NA,TGTGCCACCAAGCGGGGGGCTAGCTCCTACAATGAGCAGTTCTTC,CATKRGASSYNEQFF
TRBV4-1,NA,TRBJ1-2,NA,TGCGCCAGCAGCCACGAAGAAGGAGTTGGCTACACCTTC,CASSHEEGVGYTF
TRBV23-1,TRBD2,TRBJ2-2,once,TGCGCCAGCAGTCAATCCGGGGGCGGGGGGGCCGTCACCGGGGAGCTGTTTTTT,CASSQSGGGGAVTGELFF
TRBV5-4,NA,TRBJ1-3,NA,TGTGCCAGCAGCGCCTATCGAGGGACAGGAAACACCATATATTTT,CASSAYRGTGNTIYF
TRBV10-3,TRBD2,TRBJ2-1,once,TGTGCCATCAGTGAGCGACTAGCGGGGGGGCAGAATGAGCAGTTCTTC,CAISERLAGGQNEQFF
TRBV27,NA,TRBJ2-7,NA,TGTGCCAGCAGTTTGCCAGGGTTGTCCTACGAGCAGTACTTC,CASSLPGLSYEQYF
TRBV6-6,NA,TRBJ1-1,NA,TGTGCCAGCAGTTACTCTGAGGACACTGAAGCTTTCTTT,CASSYSEDTEAFF
TRBV21-1,NA,TRBJ1-2,NA,TGTGCCAGCAGCGAGAGTTCCAGGGGAGGGAGCCTTAACTATGGCTACACCTTC,CASSESSRGGSLNYGYTF
TRBV10-3,NA,TRBJ1-2,NA,TGTGCCATCAGTGAAAGGACAGCACTATCCTATGGCTACACCTTC,CAISERTALSYGYTF
TRBV11-3,NA,TRBJ1-6,NA,TGTGCCAGCAGCTCTGGTGGAGGGCTAGACAATTCACCCCTCCACTTT,CASSSGGGLDNSPLHF
TRBV6-5,TRBD1,TRBJ1-1,NA,TGTGCCAGCAGTTCCTCAGGGGGCACCTCTGAAGCTTTCTTT,CASSSSGGTSEAFF
TRBV6-2/TRBV6-3,NA,TRBJ2-1,NA,TGTGCCAGCAGTTACAGCGGTTTAGAGCAGTTCTTC,CASSYSGLEQFF
TRBV30,TRBD2,TRBJ2-3,NA,TGTGCCTCGACCGGGACTAGCGGGGGGATAACAGATACGCAGTATTTT,CASTGTSGGITDTQYF
TRBV27,TRBD2,TRBJ2-2,NA,TGTGCCAGCAGTTTATCGACTAGCGGGAACACCGGGGAGCTGTTTTTT,CASSLSTSGNTGELFF
TRBV2,TRBD1,TRBJ1-2,NA,TGTGCCAGCGGGGAGACAGGGTATGGCTACACCTTC,CASGETGYGYTF
TRBV7-2,NA,TRBJ2-7,NA,TGTGCCAGCAGCTTAGTTGGCGGGGTCACTTCCTACGAGCAGTACTTC,CASSLVGGVTSYEQYF
TRBV19,NA,TRBJ1-1,NA,TGTGCCAGTCCGGGGGGAGCGAACACTGAAGCTTTCTTT,CASPGGANTEAFF
TRBV5-1,TRBD1,TRBJ1-1,NA,TGCGCCAGCAGCTTGGGGGCAGGGGGACCCACTGAAGCTTTCTTT,CASSLGAGGPTEAFF
TRBV29-1,NA,TRBJ1-2,NA,TGCAGCGTTTCAGACTATGGCTACACCTTC,CSVSDYGYTF
TRBV28,NA,TRBJ2-2,NA,TGTGCCAGCAAGAGCCCTAACACCGGGGAGCTGTTTTTT,CASKSPNTGELFF
TRBV27,TRBD1,TRBJ1-1,few,TGTGCCAGCAGTACCCGACAGGGGTCCCTGAACACTGAAGCTTTCTTT,CASSTRQGSLNTEAFF
TRBV25-1,TRBD1,TRBJ1-2,NA,TGTGCCAGCAGCCTTACAGGGGGTCGAAATGGCTACACCTTC,CASSLTGGRNGYTF
TRBV14,TRBD1,TRBJ2-7,NA,TGTGCCAGCAGCCACATACTGGACAGGGACTACGAGCAGTACTTC,CASSHILDRDYEQYF
TRBV28,NA,TRBJ1-4,NA,TGTGCCAGCAGTGCAGGGTACCCCTCTCCAACTAATGAAAAACTGTTTTTT,CASSAGYPSPTNEKLFF
TRBV19,NA,TRBJ2-1,once,TGTGCCAGTAGTATAGGGGGCAGCCGCAATGAGCAGTTCTTC,CASSIGGSRNEQFF
TRBV19,TRBD1,TRBJ1-4,few,TGTGCCAGTAGTCAACAGGGGGTGAATGAAAAACTGTTTTTT,CASSQQGVNEKLFF
TRBV28,TRBD1,TRBJ2-2,NA,TGTGCCAGCAGTCTGGACAGGGCGGACACCGGGGAGCTGTTTTTT,CASSLDRADTGELFF
TRBV6-5,NA,TRBJ1-1,NA,TGTGCCAGCACGTTGAACACTGAAGCTTTCTTT,CASTLNTEAFF
TRBV20-1,NA,TRBJ2-7,NA,TGCAGTGCTAGGGAGTATGACGAGCAGTACTTC,CSAREYDEQYF
TRBV7-6,TRBD1,TRBJ2-2,NA,TGTGCCAGCAGCCCCATCGGGACAGGGGCCAACACCGGGGAGCTGTTTTTT,CASSPIGTGANTGELFF
TRBV6-2/TRBV6-3,TRBD2,TRBJ2-7,NA,TGTGCCAGCAGCGACGGGCGGGGGAGCTCCTACGAGCAGTACTTC,CASSDGRGSSYEQYF
TRBV5-1,NA,TRBJ2-2,NA,TGCGCCAGCAGCTTGGCCTGGTATTCGGTACAGGGCTACACCGGGGAGCTGTTTTTT,CASSLAWYSVQGYTGELFF
TRBV11-2,NA,TRBJ1-6,NA,TGTGCCAGCAGCTCCGGGACCAGGGGCAATTCACCCCTCCACTTT,CASSSGTRGNSPLHF
TRBV5-1,NA,TRBJ2-3,once,TGCGCCAGCAGCTTGGAGGGGGAACTTAGGACAGATACGCAGTATTTT,CASSLEGELRTDTQYF
TRBV28,NA,TRBJ1-1,NA,TGTGCCAGCAGATATAACACTGAAGCTTTCTTT,CASRYNTEAFF
TRBV4-2,NA,TRBJ1-5,NA,TGTGCCAGCAGCCAAGGAAGCCGGGACTTATGGTTTGGCAATCAGCCCCAGCATTTT,CASSQGSRDLWFGNQPQHF
TRBV6-5,TRBD1,TRBJ1-2,NA,TGTGCCAGCAGTACGCGGGACAGGGCAAACTATGGCTACACCTTC,CASSTRDRANYGYTF
TRBV3-1/TRBV3-2,TRBD2,TRBJ2-3,NA,TGTGCCAGCAGCCAAGCAGCGGGGGGGGGAGATACGCAGTATTTT,CASSQAAGGGDTQYF
TRBV9,TRBD1,TRBJ2-1,NA,TGTGCCAGCAGCGTAGGCCGCGGACAGGGGACTTACAATGAGCAGTTCTTC,CASSVGRGQGTYNEQFF
TRBV27,TRBD1,TRBJ1-1,NA,TGTGCCACCTGGACAGGCAACACTGAAGCTTTCTTT,CATWTGNTEAFF
TRBV29-1,NA,TRBJ2-7,NA,TGCAGCGTTTTTGACACCCTTCTAACCTACGAGCAGTACTTC,CSVFDTLLTYEQYF
TRBV29-1,NA,TRBJ2-3,NA,TGCAGCGTTACGGGTCGCCGGGGCACAGATACGCAGTATTTT,CSVTGRRGTDTQYF
TRBV10-3,TRBD1,TRBJ1-3,NA,TGTGCCACCCAGGGGGATGGAAACACCATATATTTT,CATQGDGNTIYF
TRBV18,TRBD2,TRBJ2-7,few,TGTGCCAGCTCACCACTGAGCGGGGGAAGGACCTACGAGCAGTACTTC,CASSPLSGGRTYEQYF
TRBV7-3,TRBD2,TRBJ2-3,NA,TGTGCCAGCAGCCCTGGACTAGCGGGGGGGTTAAATACGCAGTATTTT,CASSPGLAGGLNTQYF